Shown below are 20 T cell receptor beta chains from a single sample sequenced in a study of cytomegalovirus exposure and HLA in healthy donors. Vbeta (60) and Jbeta (13) primers were used in the PCR. The method was immunoSEQ multiplex PCR; TCRdb's version includes in-frame clones alone and lacks a portion of them. The data contain 180,000 or so clones, less than 85% of them seen just once; the ten biggest clones take up about 1.5%. Sequenced sample: PBMCs. The receptors derive from a male donor in good health and CMV-seronegative.

This clone was seen a handful of times. The chain uses TRBV28 and TRBJ1-1, with a weak D call TRBD1 (5 bases). The germline V gene encodes CDR1 MDHEN and CDR2 SYDVKM. This CDR3 region has 13 residues. Trimming shortened V by 7 bases and J by 7 bases, and 16 bases separated the two germline ends. CDR3 protein: CASIGGSWGEAFF. DNA of the CDR3: TGTGCCAGCATCGGGGGGTCTTGGGGTGAAGCTTTCTTT.

The chain is built from TRBV11-3 and TRBJ2-1; the D is unclear. Germline CDR1 is SGHNT and CDR2 is YENEEA. The V end lost 4 bases, the J end lost 5 bases, and 6 bases lay between the germline ends. The CDR3 runs 12 residues. CDR3 nucleotide sequence: TGTGCCAGCAGCTCTCTAGACAATGAGCAGTTCTTC. Translated: CASSSLDNEQFF.

The gene calls are TRBV9 and TRBJ1-5; D is unclear. Looked up from germline, CDR1 is SGDLS and CDR2 is YYNGEE. The V end was cut by 0 bases, the J end by 4 bases, with 8 bases between. The CDR3 covers 14 residues. DNA for the CDR3: TGTGCCAGCAGCGTAGGTCAGGAAAATCAGCCCCAGCATTTT. Residues: CASSVGQENQPQHF.

The V call is TRBV7-2, the J call TRBJ1-2; weak D call: TRBD1 (6 bases). This CDR3 is 12 amino acids long. CDR1 is SGHTA and CDR2 is FQGNSA in the germline V gene. V lost 5 bases to trimming and J lost 6 bases, with 10 bases between them. Written as DNA, the CDR3 is TGTGCCAGCAGCGTACAGGGCAATGGCTACACCTTC. It yields the protein CASSVQGNGYTF. The whole variable domain, remainder taken from reference TRBV7-2 and TRBJ1-2, is GAGVSQSPSNKVTEKGKDVELRCDPISGHTALYWYRQSLGQGLEFLIYFQGNSAPDKSGLPSDRFSAERTGGSVSTLTIQRTQQEDSAVYLCASSVQGNGYTFGSGTRLTVV.

The V and J genes are TRBV9 and TRBJ1-5, with TRBD1 identical over 11 bases. CDR1 and CDR2 from the germline V gene are SGDLS and YYNGEE. Unmatched junction bases numbered 2, after V lost 0 bases and J lost 6 bases. This CDR3 comprises 15 residues. CDR3 DNA sequence: TGTGCCAGCAGCGTAGGGGACAGGGGGACTCAGCCCCAGCATTTT. Protein sequence: CASSVGDRGTQPQHF.

This clone was seen a handful of times. J is TRBJ1-1 and V is TRBV16; no reliable D call. The ends were cut back, 2 bases at V and 3 bases at J, with 16 bases in the middle. Germline lookup yields CDR1 KGHSY and CDR2 FQNENV. The CDR3 totals 16 residues. CDR3: CASSQSSENVHTEAFF. The CDR3 bases are TGTGCCAGCAGCCAAAGTAGTGAGAATGTGCACACTGAAGCTTTCTTT.

The chain employs TRBV18 and TRBJ2-2; 8 nucleotides align to TRBD1. The CDR3 is made up of 16 amino acids. The germline V gene encodes CDR1 KGHSH and CDR2 LQKENI. V shed 3 bases, J shed 1 base, and the junction held 4 bases outside the gene matches. CDR3 sequence reads: CASSPRGQENTGELFF. The CDR3 region has the DNA TGTGCCAGCTCACCGCGGGGACAGGAGAACACCGGGGAGCTGTTTTTT.

The gene calls are TRBV5-8 and TRBJ1-5, with unresolved D. V was trimmed by 6 bases and J by 2 bases, leaving 12 bases between them. Germline assignment: CDR1 SGHTS and CDR2 YDEGEE. The CDR3 consists of 14 residues. The CDR3 DNA follows: TGTGCCAGCAATCCCGAGGGCGGCAATCAGCCCCAGCATTTT. This encodes CASNPEGGNQPQHF.

V usage is TRBV7-3 and J usage is TRBJ1-1; TRBD1 aligns across 8 bases. Germline CDR1 and CDR2: SGHTA and FQGTGA. V was clipped by 5 bases and J by 2 bases; unmatched bases: 4. The CDR3 sequence is 14 residues long. The CDR3 sequence is CASSPQGANTEAFF. In DNA, the CDR3 is TGTGCCAGCAGCCCCCAGGGGGCAAACACTGAAGCTTTCTTT.

In its sample, this clone was seen a few times. The V call is TRBV28, the J call TRBJ2-3; TRBD1 matches 8 bases. CDR1 is MDHEN, CDR2 SYDVKM, per germline. The CDR3 sequence is 14 residues long. Trimming took 10 bases from V and 1 from J; bases not matched to a gene: 7. For the CDR3, the DNA is TGTGCCACTCACCAGGGGGCCGGCACAGATACGCAGTATTTT. It is translated as CATHQGAGTDTQYF.

This clone was counted a single time. This sequence joins TRBV19 and TRBJ2-3; 7 bases agree with TRBD2. The ends lost 9 bases at V and 4 bases at J; junction bases unmatched: 10. The CDR3 has 14 residues. Germline CDR1 LNHDA, CDR2 SQIVND (reference sequence). The CDR3 sequence is CASGSTSYPDTQYF. The CDR3, as DNA: TGTGCCAGCGGATCGACTAGCTATCCAGATACGCAGTATTTT.

The rearrangement uses TRBV28 and TRBJ2-1, with 9 bases that match TRBD2. The CDR3 extends over 15 amino acids. Losses at the gene ends were 7 bases for V and 0 bases for J; bases not matched to a gene: 4. The germline CDR1 and CDR2 sequences are MDHEN and SYDVKM. CDR3 DNA: TGTGCCAGCAACCCGACTAGCGGCTCCTACAATGAGCAGTTCTTC. It codes for CASNPTSGSYNEQFF.

J is TRBJ2-7 and V is TRBV2; TRBD2 matches at 7 bases. The length of the CDR3 is 14 residues. J was trimmed by 3 bases and V by 3 bases; bases with no gene match: 5. Germline-derived CDR1 and CDR2 are SNHLY and FYNNEI. The CDR3 nucleotides read TGTGCCAGCAGTGAGGGTCGGGGGGACTACGAGCAGTACTTC. It encodes CASSEGRGDYEQYF.

This chain links TRBV7-2 with TRBJ1-1, with D hard to call. Germline CDR1 and CDR2: SGHTA and FQGNSA. The V gene lost 3 bases and the J gene lost 7 bases, with 9 bases spanning the gap. CDR3 length: 12 amino acids. The CDR3 loop reads CASSFRRDEAFF. CDR3 DNA: TGTGCCAGCAGCTTCCGGAGGGATGAAGCTTTCTTT.

V is TRBV11-2 and J is TRBJ2-2, with TRBD1 matching 7 bases. Germline V CDR1 and CDR2: SGHAT, FQNNGV. CDR3 length: 17 residues. V trimming: 1 base; J trimming: 8 bases; junction bases outside the gene matches: 13. DNA of the CDR3: TGTGCCAGCAGCTTAGTATCGACAGGGAAGGGCTGGGGGGAGCTGTTTTTT. Protein product: CASSLVSTGKGWGELFF.

The V gene is TRBV15, the J gene TRBJ2-2, with 11 bases identical to TRBD2. The junction had 0 bases not matched to a gene; V was cut back by 1 base and J by 2 bases. CDR3 size: 16 residues. Germline V gives CDR1 LNHNV, CDR2 YYDKDF (reference sequence). The CDR3, as DNA: TGTGCCACCAGCAGAGGACTAGCGGGAAACACCGGGGAGCTGTTTTTT. It encodes CATSRGLAGNTGELFF.

This clone was found once. The chain recombines TRBV6-5 with TRBJ1-1; D not certain. The CDR3 spans 12 residues. The V end lost 6 bases, the J end lost 9 bases, and 14 bases lay between the germline ends. CDR1 MNHEY and CDR2 SVGAGI come from the germline V gene. CDR3 loop: CASSRLFEKAFF. The DNA for the CDR3 is TGTGCCAGCAGCCGACTTTTTGAGAAAGCTTTCTTT.

V and J are TRBV27 and TRBJ2-7; 12 bases map to TRBD2. Per germline, CDR1 MNHEY and CDR2 SMNVEV (reference sequence). After removal of 6 bases from V and 3 bases from J, the junction contained 3 bases not matched to a gene. This CDR3 comprises 14 residues. Here the CDR3 DNA reads TGTGCCAGCAGGCAACTAGCGGGAGGCTACGAGCAGTACTTC. This codes for CASRQLAGGYEQYF.

This clone was counted a single time. The gene calls are TRBV7-2 and TRBJ2-7; weak D call: TRBD2 (6 bases). This CDR3 contains 13 residues. V lost 5 bases and J 2 bases, leaving 10 bases between the germline ends. The V gene's germline CDR1 is SGHTA and CDR2 FQGNSA. The CDR3 nucleotides read TGTGCCAGCAGCCGGCCGGGAGCCTACGAGCAGTACTTC. It specifies CASSRPGAYEQYF.

The chain employs TRBV5-6 and TRBJ1-2; 8 bases fit TRBD1. With V trimmed by 7 bases and J by 3 bases, 5 bases remained unmatched. CDR1 is SGHDT, CDR2 YYEEEE, per germline. The CDR3 has 13 amino acids. The DNA for the CDR3 is TGTGCCAGCTACAAGACAGGGGACTATGGCTACACCTTC. Its translation is CASYKTGDYGYTF.